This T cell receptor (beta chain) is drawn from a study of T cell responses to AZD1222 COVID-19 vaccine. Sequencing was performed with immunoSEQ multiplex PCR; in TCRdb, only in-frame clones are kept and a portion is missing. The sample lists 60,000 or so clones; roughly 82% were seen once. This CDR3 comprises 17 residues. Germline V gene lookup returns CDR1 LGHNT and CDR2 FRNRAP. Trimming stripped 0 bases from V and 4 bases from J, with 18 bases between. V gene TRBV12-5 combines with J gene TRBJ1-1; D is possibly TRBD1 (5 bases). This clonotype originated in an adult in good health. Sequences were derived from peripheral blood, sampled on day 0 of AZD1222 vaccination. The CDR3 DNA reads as TGTGCTAGTGGTTTGGTACAAGGGGTCGTGCGGAGCACTGAAGCTTTCTTT. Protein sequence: CASGLVQGVVRSTEAFF. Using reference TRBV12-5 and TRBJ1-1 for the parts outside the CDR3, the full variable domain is DARVTQTPRHKVTEMGQEVTMRCQPILGHNTVFWYRQTMMQGLELLAYFRNRAPLDDSGMPKDRFSAEMPDATLATLKIQPSEPRDSAVYFCASGLVQGVVRSTEAFFGQGTRLTVV.